This record covers a single TCR beta chain. Its antigen remains unknown. This entry belongs to a study of T cell responses to AZD1222 COVID-19 vaccine. General observations from the study: An increase in Spike-specific TCR breadth and depth was observed after two AZD1222 doses. Repertoires were obtained solely post-peak T cell response. As reported, nearly half of all spike-specific TCRs target variant regions that are unmutated. Clonal diversity was possibly underestimated; the donors were predominantly white British and more often female.

CDR3 length: 11 residues. Trimming removed 0 bases at V and 6 bases at J, with 0 bases between. CDR1 KGHDR and CDR2 SFDVKD come from the germline V gene. The method was immunoSEQ multiplex PCR; TCRdb's version includes in-frame clones alone and lacks a portion of them. The sample lists about 180,000 clones; around 88% were seen once. V usage is TRBV24-1 and J usage is TRBJ2-3; D uncertain. Sequenced here: peripheral blood, sampled on day 0 of AZD1222 vaccination. The source is an adult in good health. CDR3 sequence (DNA): TGTGCCACCAGTGATTTGGATACGCAGTATTTT. Protein product: CATSDLDTQYF.